Ten or more counts support the clone carrying this T cell receptor beta chain. Its antigen remains unknown. Using its own MiXCR run on the 5' RACE reads, TCRdb lists one record per CDR3 protein. Counted here are over 65,000 distinct CDR3 sequences, approximately 2.4% occurring once; the ten biggest clones make up about 1.1%. The data were obtained in a study of neurological immune-mediated disorders. Broader study findings: Private repertoires in all groups were suggested by the finding that expanded clones across subjects shared no CDR3 amino acid sequences. The multiple sclerosis repertoire cluster had no association with any clinical or MRI feature.

V lost 3 bases, J lost 5 bases, and 10 bases lay in between. Germline CDR1 reads MNHEY; CDR2 reads SVGEGT. The CDR3 extends over 14 amino acids. Unsorted libraries were prepared from 2 million PBMCs that had been stored at -80 C. The chain is built from TRBV6-2 or TRBV6-3 and TRBJ2-2; D may match TRBD1 or TRBD2 (5 bases each). The specimen was PBMCs. The TCR comes from a woman in her 30s with multiple sclerosis. CDR3: CASSYPGGTGELFF. The CDR3 DNA reads as TGTGCCAGCAGTTATCCTGGGGGTACCGGGGAGCTGTTTTTT.